These 7 T cell receptor beta chains came from one sample sequenced in a study of cytotoxic CD8 clonotypes in ibrutinib-treated CLL. The protocol was immunoSEQ multiplex PCR, while the TCRdb copy is restricted to in-frame clones and leaves out a portion. The table lists 250,000 to 350,000 clones, 60% to 80% of them singletons, with about 6% in the top ten. The input for sequencing was PBMCs, taken at disease progression, from a patient treated with ibrutinib. The receptors shown here come from a human donor with chronic lymphocytic leukemia.

The CDR3 reads CASGQGLLPYEQYF. In DNA, the CDR3 is TGTGCCAGTGGACAGGGGCTTCTACCCTACGAGCAGTACTTC. The chain employs TRBV19 and TRBJ2-7; 9 bases are shared with TRBD1. Trimming at V came to 8 bases and at J to 2 bases, leaving 7 bases not matched to a gene. This CDR3 has 14 amino acids. Germline loops: CDR1 LNHDA, CDR2 SQIVND (reference sequence).

The chain is built from TRBV5-1 and TRBJ2-3; D may be TRBD1 (6 bases). Germline V gives CDR1 SGHRS, CDR2 YFSETQ. The CDR3 consists of 14 residues. Trimming removed 3 bases at V and 4 bases at J, with 12 bases between. The CDR3 sequence is CASSSGQFSDTQYF. The DNA of the CDR3 is TGCGCCAGCAGCTCTGGACAGTTCTCAGATACGCAGTATTTT.

The chain joins TRBV28 to TRBJ2-7, with TRBD1 matching over 11 bases. The CDR3 sequence is 16 residues long. The germline CDR1 and CDR2 sequences are MDHEN and SYDVKM. V dropped 6 bases and J dropped 4; count of bases not matched to a gene: 11. The CDR3 DNA reads TGTGCCAGCAGAACAACCACCGGGACAGGGGGATACGAGCAGTACTTC. Protein sequence: CASRTTTGTGGYEQYF.

This clone was counted a few times. V usage is TRBV7-6 and J usage is TRBJ1-3; 11 bases align to TRBD1. V lost 0 bases to trimming and J lost 3 bases; unmatched junction nucleotides: 4. The CDR3 covers 17 residues. CDR1 is SGHVS and CDR2 is FNYEAQ in the germline V gene. CDR3 sequence (DNA): TGTGCCAGCAGCTTAGCCCCCGGGACAGGGGGTGGAAACACCATATATTTT. Amino acid sequence: CASSLAPGTGGGNTIYF.

The gene calls are TRBV2 and TRBJ1-1; a weak D match, TRBD1 (6 bases). Germline loops: CDR1 SNHLY, CDR2 FYNNEI. There are 12 residues in the CDR3. V was shortened by 7 bases and J by 7 bases, with 13 bases between the two germline ends. The CDR3 sequence is CASNDGQIEAFF. The DNA of the CDR3 is TGTGCCAGCAATGATGGACAGATTGAAGCTTTCTTT. Full variable domain (outside the CDR3, taken from reference TRBV2 and TRBJ1-1): EPEVTQTPSHQVTQMGQEVILRCVPISNHLYFYWYRQILGQKVEFLVSFYNNEISEKSEIFDDQFSVERPDGSNFTLKIRSTKLEDSAMYFCASNDGQIEAFFGQGTRLTVV.

This clone appeared a few times. The gene calls are TRBV27 and TRBJ2-7; TRBD1 matches 8 bases. Germline loops: CDR1 MNHEY, CDR2 SMNVEV (reference sequence). The CDR3 runs to 13 residues. Losses at the gene ends were 3 bases for V and 7 bases for J; bases not matched to a gene: 5. Written as DNA, the CDR3 is TGTGCCAGCAGTTTTTCTACAGGGGGTGAGCAGTACTTC. Translated: CASSFSTGGEQYF.

This chain joins TRBV29-1 and TRBJ1-1; D gene uncertain. CDR3 size: 12 residues. V gave up 7 bases and J gave up 0 bases, with 9 bases separating them. Germline-derived CDR1 and CDR2 are SQVTM and ANQGSEA. The CDR3 region is CSALKVNTEAFF. In DNA, the CDR3 is TGCAGCGCCCTCAAAGTGAACACTGAAGCTTTCTTT.